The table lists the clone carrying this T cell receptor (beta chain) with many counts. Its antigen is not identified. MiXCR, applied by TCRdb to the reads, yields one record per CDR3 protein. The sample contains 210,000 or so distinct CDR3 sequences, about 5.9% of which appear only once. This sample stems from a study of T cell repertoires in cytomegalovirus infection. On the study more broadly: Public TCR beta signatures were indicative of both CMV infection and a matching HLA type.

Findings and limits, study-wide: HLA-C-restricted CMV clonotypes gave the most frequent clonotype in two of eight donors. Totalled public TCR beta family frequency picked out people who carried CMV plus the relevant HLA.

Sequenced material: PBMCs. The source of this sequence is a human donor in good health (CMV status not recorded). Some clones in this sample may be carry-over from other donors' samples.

The CDR3 DNA reads as TGTGCCAGCAGCCAACACGGACAGGGGAGTCGGGAGAACACTGAAGCTTTCTTT. It yields the protein CASSQHGQGSRENTEAFF. J is TRBJ1-1 and V is TRBV7-2; 9 bases map to TRBD1. CDR3 size: 18 residues. Germline assignment: CDR1 SGHTA and CDR2 FQGNSA. J gave up 1 base and V 5 bases, and 14 bases lay outside the gene matches.